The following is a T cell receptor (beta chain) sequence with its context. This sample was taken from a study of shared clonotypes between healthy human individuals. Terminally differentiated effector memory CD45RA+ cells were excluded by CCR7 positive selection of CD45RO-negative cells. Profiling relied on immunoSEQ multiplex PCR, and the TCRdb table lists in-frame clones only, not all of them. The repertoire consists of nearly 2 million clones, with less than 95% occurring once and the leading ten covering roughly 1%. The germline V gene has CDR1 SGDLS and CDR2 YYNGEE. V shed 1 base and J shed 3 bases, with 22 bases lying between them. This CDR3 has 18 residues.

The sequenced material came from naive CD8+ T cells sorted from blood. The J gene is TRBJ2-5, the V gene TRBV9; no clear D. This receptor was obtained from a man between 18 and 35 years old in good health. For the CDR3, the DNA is TGTGCCAGCAGCGTACTGAGACCTGAACCACCCAGCGAAGAGACCCAGTACTTC. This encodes CASSVLRPEPPSEETQYF.